Listed below are T cell receptor beta chains from one sample, sequenced in a study of vaccination and CD4 T cells after COVID-19. TCRdb itself ran the PCR reads through MiXCR, one entry per CDR3 protein. The sample has 8,000 to 10,000 distinct CDR3 sequences; 48% are singletons. Which antigens these TCRs recognize remains unknown. Material for sequencing was CD4+ T cells from blood, cultured in vitro. These receptors were taken from a human donor in good health. The CDR3 runs from the conserved cysteine through the conserved F or W. A D gene is named only where the DNA matches it firmly. Rows may omit the clone size; those that give it use once, few, many or a size class.

-	TRBD2	TRBV6-5	TRBJ2-6	TGTGCCAGCAGTTACCTGGGACTAGCGGAGACCTCTGGGGCCAACGTCCTGACTTTC	CASSYLGLAETSGANVLTF
-	-	TRBV27	TRBJ2-1	TGTGCCAGCAGTTTATCGCCTGGAGTGGGTGAGCAGTTCTTC	CASSLSPGVGEQFF
few	TRBD2	TRBV20-1	TRBJ2-2	TGCAGTGCGACGGGACTAGCGGCCACCGGGGAGCTGTTTTTT	CSATGLAATGELFF
-	-	TRBV18	TRBJ1-1	TGTACCAGCCGGGGGGGGAACACTGAAGCTTTCTTT	CTSRGGNTEAFF
-	TRBD1	TRBV15	TRBJ1-5	TGTGCCACCAGGTCTAGGGGACAGGGGAATCAGCCCCAGCATTTT	CATRSRGQGNQPQHF
-	-	TRBV5-4	TRBJ1-2	TGTGCCAGCAGCCCCGGGGGGGGGGGGCTTTATGGCTACACCTTC	CASSPGGGGLYGYTF
-	TRBD2	TRBV2	TRBJ2-3	TGTGCCAGCAGTCACCCGGGACTAGCGGGAGCGGGGGGCACAGATACGCAGTATTTT	CASSHPGLAGAGGTDTQYF
-	-	TRBV24-1	TRBJ1-2	TGTGCCACCAGTGATTCGGTCCCTATAAACTATGGCTACACCTTC	CATSDSVPINYGYTF
few	-	TRBV7-9	TRBJ1-5	TGTGCCAGCAGCTTAGGACAGGTGGGATATAGCAATCAGCCCCAGCATTTT	CASSLGQVGYSNQPQHF
-	-	TRBV19	TRBJ1-2	TGTGCCAGTAGTAGGGGGGACTATGGCTACACCTTC	CASSRGDYGYTF
-	TRBD2	TRBV6-1	TRBJ2-1	TGTGCCAGCAGTGAACTAGCGGGCTCCTGCAATGAGCAGTTCTTC	CASSELAGSCNEQFF
-	TRBD2	TRBV20-1	TRBJ2-5	TGCAGTGCTAGTGGCCAGCGGGGGGACCAAGAGACCCAGTACTTC	CSASGQRGDQETQYF
few	TRBD1	TRBV6-1	TRBJ1-5	TGTGCCAGCAGTAACAAGGACAGGGGGCCCGATCAGCCCCAGCATTTT	CASSNKDRGPDQPQHF
few	TRBD2	TRBV7-2	TRBJ2-7	TGTGCCAGCAGCTTAGCGGGCGGGAGCTCCTACGAGCAGTACTTC	CASSLAGGSSYEQYF
-	-	TRBV7-2	TRBJ1-2	TGTGCCAGCAGCCCTCAGCCGGGTGTTGGCTATGGCTACACCTTC	CASSPQPGVGYGYTF
-	TRBD1	TRBV7-9	TRBJ2-5	TGTGCCTGTGGGGACAGTAACCAAGAGACCCAGTACTTC	CACGDSNQETQYF
few	-	TRBV12-3/TRBV12-4	TRBJ1-1	TGTGCCAGCAGCCTCCCGTATGGATCGAGTCAAGCTTTCTTT	CASSLPYGSSQAFF
-	TRBD2	TRBV6-5	TRBJ2-3	TGTGCCAGCAGTTACTCGCCTAGCGGGGCTTCTCATACGCAGTATTTT	CASSYSPSGASHTQYF